This T cell receptor beta chain was sequenced during a study of T cell responses to AZD1222 COVID-19 vaccine (TCRdb year 2021). Notes on the research overall: AZD1222 recipients whose second dose came at about 4 weeks and those whose second dose came at about 12 weeks were combined into one group, since spike-specific TCR depth and breadth did not differ between the two schedules. Enrollment into the trials was organized by age into subgroups of 18-55, 56-69 and 70-plus years, and those subgroups contained about 150, 27 and 61 TCR-sequenced participants, respectively. TCR sequencing was performed for 230 to 250 trial participants, of whom 200 to 220 were given two doses of AZD1222 and some 25 were given two doses of MenACWY control vaccine. Summary of the overall study and its limitations: Spike-specific TCR breadth and depth rose significantly after two AZD1222 doses compared with day 0 and with MenACWY recipients. CD4 TCRs associated with the vaccine covered the entire spike protein, and the dominant responses were in regions 160-218 and 743-854. Participants were mostly white British and included more females than males, and it was suggested by the authors that clonal diversity may have been underestimated. Only 5 to 7 AZD1222 recipients were SARS-CoV-2 seropositive at baseline, limiting conclusions about previously exposed vaccinees. Because no day 14 peak-response samples were available, repertoires were characterized only after the peak T cell response. Reportedly, close to half of the unique spike-specific TCRs recognized epitopes lying outside the regions that are mutated in the B.1.351 and B.1.1.7 variants. The 56-69-year group was small, and its depth increase did not reach significance, likely because of low power.

Concerning this clone: Its binding antigen is unknown. No clone much larger than this one lies a single base away; base qualities are absent.

The CDR3 regions of human TCRbeta chains were subjected to immunosequencing. In the paper's pipeline: Repertoire TCRs were checked for matches against a reference library of SARS-CoV-2-specific TCRs that had been generated using the MIRA antigen-specificity platform. Breadth was defined as the fraction of unique TCRs that were SARS-CoV-2-associated. Depth was defined as the fraction of total T cells that were SARS-CoV-2-associated. Each spike-specific TCR was assigned to its reactive spike region and to a CD4 or CD8 class using the MIRA data. Log10-transformed breadth and depth values were compared by one-way ANOVA with Sidak's multiple comparisons tests. Drawn from immuneACCESS, this table holds only the in-frame rearrangements with V and J called that TCRdb kept. Clones are partly lost; checked studies trace under half to an unresolved V gene and leave the rest unexplained. For V, J and clone size, that table is used; D and trimming come from the DNA. The sample table contains 85,000 to 130,000 clones; only one count was recorded for about 93% of them. The biggest ten clones account for about 5% of the sample.

The sample's time point label, in plain terms: baseline before first vaccination. Vaccinee samples were obtained from the UK trials COV001 and COV002, which included a single-blind randomized controlled phase 2/3 trial of AZD1222 (ChAdOx1 nCoV-19) in healthy adults. For TCRbeta chain sequencing, PBMC samples from trial participants were taken at day 0 and at day 28 after the second dose. Material: peripheral blood, obtained on day 0 of AZD1222 vaccination. This receptor was taken from an adult in good health.

The CDR3 amino acid sequence is: CASSLDGSLQDTQYF. In nucleotide form, the sequence is TGTGCCAGCAGCTTAGACGGGAGTCTACAAGATACGCAGTATTTT. The chain couples TRBV7-2 to TRBJ2-3; TRBD2 is a possible D gene, resting on 6 matching bases. Sequences SGHTA (CDR1) and FQGNSA (CDR2) are obtained from the germline V gene. A distance of 13 bases separates the germline ends of V and J, which lose 1 base and 5 bases respectively. Spanning cysteine to phenylalanine, the CDR3 consists of 15 amino acids. Left in the record is the CDR3 DNA by itself, 45 bases read in frame from the first base.